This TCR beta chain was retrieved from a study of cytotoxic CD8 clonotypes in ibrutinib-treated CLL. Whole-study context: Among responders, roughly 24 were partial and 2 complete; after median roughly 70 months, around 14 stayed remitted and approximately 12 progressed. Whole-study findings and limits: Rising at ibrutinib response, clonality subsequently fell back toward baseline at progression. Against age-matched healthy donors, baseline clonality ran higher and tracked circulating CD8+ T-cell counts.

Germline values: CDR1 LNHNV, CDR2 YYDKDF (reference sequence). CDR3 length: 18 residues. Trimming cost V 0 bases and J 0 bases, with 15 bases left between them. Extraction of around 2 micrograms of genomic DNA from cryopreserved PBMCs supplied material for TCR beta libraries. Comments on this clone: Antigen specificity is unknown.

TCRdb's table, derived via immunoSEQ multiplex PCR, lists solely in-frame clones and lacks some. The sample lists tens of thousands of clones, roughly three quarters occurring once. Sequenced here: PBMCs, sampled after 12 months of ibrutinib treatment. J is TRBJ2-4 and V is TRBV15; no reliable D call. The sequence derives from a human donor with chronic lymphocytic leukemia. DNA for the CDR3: TGTGCCACCAGCAGAGAAGTGGCGGTGGAACTAGCCAAAAACATTCAGTACTTC. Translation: CATSREVAVELAKNIQYF.